The 23 T cell receptor beta chains reported below all come from one sample, sequenced in a study of identical twins. TCRdb passed the 5' RACE reads through MiXCR, listing each CDR3 protein once. Found here are hundreds of thousands of distinct CDR3 sequences, 20% to 25% of them singletons; the top ten hold approximately 4.5%. This sample also appeared in a second study, on T cells expressing NK-cell markers.

Sequences were obtained from PBMCs. These receptors all stem from a woman aged 18-29 years in good health.

The chain carries TRBV24-1 and TRBJ2-1; D is undetermined. The CDR3 consists of 13 residues. Germline-derived CDR1 and CDR2 are KGHDR and SFDVKD. The V gene lost 10 bases and the J gene lost 5 bases, with 14 bases spanning the gap. CDR3 coding DNA: TGTGCCACAGCAAGGGCGCATAACAATGAGCAGTTCTTC. It is translated as CATARAHNNEQFF.

The genes are TRBV7-8 and TRBJ2-2, with TRBD2 as a possible D gene (6 bases). The CDR3 covers 16 residues. V shed 0 bases and J shed 5 bases, with 13 bases lying between them. Germline CDR1 reads SGHVS; CDR2 reads FQNEAQ. CDR3 sequence: CASSLATSGWTGELFF. CDR3 DNA sequence: TGTGCCAGCAGCTTAGCGACAAGCGGGTGGACCGGGGAGCTGTTTTTT.

The J gene is TRBJ2-7, the V gene TRBV20-1; unclear D gene. Between the trimmed V and J ends, which lost 6 bases and 3 bases, there was a span of 9 bases. Germline CDR1 DFQATT, CDR2 SNEGSKA (reference sequence). The CDR3 is made up of 11 amino acids. In DNA form, the CDR3 reads TGCAGTGCGCGCAGTTACTACGAGCAGTACTTC. This encodes CSARSYYEQYF.

Ten or more counts support this clonotype. The rearrangement links TRBV6-5 to TRBJ2-6; D is undetermined. This CDR3 is 16 amino acids long. The V gene lost 0 bases and the J gene lost 1 base, with 7 bases spanning the gap. CDR1 is MNHEY, CDR2 SVGAGI, per germline. This chain's CDR3 is CASSYSAISGANVLTF. CDR3 sequence (DNA): TGTGCCAGCAGTTACTCGGCTATTTCTGGGGCCAACGTCCTGACTTTC.

V is TRBV5-6 and J is TRBJ2-7; 8 positions agree with TRBD1. The germline gives CDR1 SGHDT, CDR2 YYEEEE. V dropped 4 bases and J dropped 6; count of bases not matched to a gene: 3. CDR3 size: 12 residues. The CDR3 protein is CASSKTGVEQYF. The CDR3, as DNA: TGTGCCAGCAGCAAGACAGGGGTCGAGCAGTACTTC. The variable domain in full, with the rest retrieved from reference TRBV5-6 and TRBJ2-7, is DAGVTQSPTHLIKTRGQQVTLRCSPKSGHDTVSWYQQALGQGPQFIFQYYEEEERQRGNFPDRFSGHQFPNYSSELNVNALLLGDSALYLCASSKTGVEQYFGPGTRLTVT.

This clonotype was seen only a few times. The chain employs TRBV3-1 and TRBJ2-1; 12 nucleotides agree with TRBD2. J gave up 14 bases and V 3 bases, and 2 bases lay outside the gene matches. CDR1 is LGHDT, CDR2 YNNKEL, per germline (reference sequence). This CDR3 spans 12 amino acids. CDR3 loop: CASSQTSGGEFF. The CDR3 DNA reads TGTGCCAGCAGCCAGACTAGCGGGGGAGAGTTCTTC.

V and J are TRBV20-1 and TRBJ2-3; 10 bases map to TRBD1. In germline, CDR1 is DFQATT, CDR2 SNEGSKA (reference sequence). The CDR3 spans 13 residues. After removal of 3 bases from V and 4 bases from J, the junction contained 1 base not matched to a gene. This chain's CDR3 is CSARGTGADTQYF. Written as DNA, the CDR3 is TGCAGTGCTAGGGGGACAGGGGCAGATACGCAGTATTTT.

This clonotype was counted at least ten times. This rearrangement joins TRBV12-3 or TRBV12-4 to TRBJ2-4, with TRBD2 matching 10 bases. With 10 bases clipped from V and 0 bases from J, the junction kept 3 bases outside the gene matches. The CDR3 is 14 amino acids. The CDR3, as DNA: TGTGCCACCAGGACTAGCGGAGCCAAAAACATTCAGTACTTC. This codes for CATRTSGAKNIQYF.

The chain couples TRBV7-6 to TRBJ2-1, with D possibly being TRBD1 or TRBD2 (5 bases each). This CDR3 region has 15 residues. Germline V gene sequence: CDR1 SGHVS, CDR2 FNYEAQ. The V and J ends lost 5 bases and 8 bases respectively, with 19 bases between them. The CDR3 sequence: CASSPWGTRQDEQFF. The CDR3, as DNA: TGTGCCAGCAGCCCATGGGGGACCCGGCAGGATGAGCAGTTCTTC.

This clonotype has ten or more counts. The chain is built from TRBV12-3 or TRBV12-4 and TRBJ2-2; D not certain. The CDR3 covers 15 residues. V lost 2 bases and J 6 bases, leaving 13 bases between the germline ends. CDR3 nucleotides: TGTGCCAGCAGTTTATCGCCCCCCTTCGCCGGGGAGCTGTTTTTT. This translates into CASSLSPPFAGELFF.

The sample holds many counts of this clonotype. Mismatch with germline at one junction end may stem from a read error. As DNA, the CDR3 is TGCGCCAGCAGCTTAGCGGGAGGCCACAATGAGCAGTTCTTC. Its protein product is CASSLAGGHNEQFF. The V gene is TRBV5-5, the J gene TRBJ2-1, with 10 bases matching TRBD2. This CDR3 contains 14 residues. CDR1 is SGHKS, CDR2 YYEKEE, per germline (reference sequence).

This clonotype has a single count. Its ends do not fully match the called genes, so a read error is possible. The CDR3 region is CASSNWGLAGDTGELYF. CDR3 bases: TGTGCCAGCAGCAACTGGGGGCTAGCGGGAGACACCGGGGAGCTGTATTTT. The genes are TRBV6-1 and TRBJ2-2; 10 nucleotides match TRBD2. This CDR3 is 17 amino acids long. Germline V CDR1 and CDR2: MNHNS, SASEGT.

This clonotype was observed many times. The chain carries TRBV29-1 and TRBJ1-1; unclear D gene. The V end was cut by 7 bases, the J end by 4 bases, with 7 bases between. The CDR3 spans 10 residues. CDR1 is SQVTM, CDR2 ANQGSEA, per germline. The CDR3 is CSGTVTEAFF. The CDR3 bases are TGCAGCGGTACGGTCACTGAAGCTTTCTTT.

This clonotype occurred a few times. The chain employs TRBV4-3 and TRBJ2-1, with 11 bases matching TRBD2. CDR1 LGHNA and CDR2 YSLEER come from the germline V gene. V lost 4 bases to trimming and J lost 4 bases; unmatched junction nucleotides: 6. The CDR3 length is 16 residues. This chain's CDR3 is CASSLVLAGGYNEQFF. DNA of the CDR3: TGCGCCAGCAGCCTCGTCCTAGCGGGAGGTTACAATGAGCAGTTCTTC.

This clonotype was recorded a few times. The V and J genes are TRBV15 and TRBJ2-1; a possible D gene is TRBD2 (6 bases). There are 13 residues in the CDR3. The V gene lost 5 bases and the J gene lost 8 bases, with 13 bases spanning the gap. Germline loops: CDR1 LNHNV, CDR2 YYDKDF (reference sequence). CDR3 protein: CATSFRLGDEQFF. Written as DNA, the CDR3 is TGTGCCACCAGCTTCCGACTAGGCGATGAGCAGTTCTTC.

The V call is TRBV29-1, the J call TRBJ1-2; tentative D call: TRBD1 (5 bases). Germline lookup yields CDR1 SQVTM and CDR2 ANQGSEA. V lost 7 bases and J lost 7, with 16 bases in between. This CDR3 comprises 12 residues. The CDR3 sequence is CSAGGLGPGYTF. The DNA for the CDR3 is TGCAGCGCCGGAGGGTTGGGGCCTGGCTACACCTTC.

The V and J genes are TRBV11-3 and TRBJ2-1; 7 bases fit TRBD2. Germline CDR1 SGHNT, CDR2 YENEEA. J was trimmed by 7 bases and V by 1 base; bases with no gene match: 7. This CDR3 contains 15 residues. This chain's CDR3 is CASSLAPVGGNEQFF. DNA for the CDR3: TGTGCCAGCAGCTTAGCTCCCGTGGGGGGGAATGAGCAGTTCTTC.

This clonotype was recorded a few times. The chain combines TRBV6-1 with TRBJ2-1; 8 nucleotides agree with TRBD2. J lost 11 bases, V lost 6 bases, and 12 bases had no gene match. The CDR3 extends over 14 amino acids. CDR1 is MNHNS, CDR2 SASEGT, per germline. The CDR3 sequence is CASSATDQRGQQFF. The CDR3 DNA reads as TGTGCCAGCAGCGCGACAGACCAGCGGGGGCAGCAGTTCTTC.

This clonotype was observed a few times. J is TRBJ2-5 and V is TRBV9; 8 bases match TRBD1. The CDR3 consists of 15 residues. Germline V gives CDR1 SGDLS, CDR2 YYNGEE. V dropped 3 bases and J dropped 4; count of bases not matched to a gene: 8. This CDR3 reads CASSERQGLGETQYF. CDR3 in DNA: TGTGCCAGCAGCGAACGACAGGGGCTGGGAGAGACCCAGTACTTC.

This clonotype has a handful of counts. The chain employs TRBV4-3 and TRBJ2-1; 7 bases align to TRBD2. Losses at the gene ends were 5 bases for V and 7 bases for J; bases not matched to a gene: 17. CDR3 length equals 17 residues. From germline, CDR1 is LGHNA and CDR2 YSLEER. The CDR3 nucleotides are TGCGCCAGCAGCTTAAACAGTCGGCTTATGGGGGGGAATGAGCAGTTCTTC. Translating it yields CASSLNSRLMGGNEQFF.

This sequence joins TRBV20-1 and TRBJ2-1, with 11 bases aligning to TRBD2. Germline V gene lookup returns CDR1 DFQATT and CDR2 SNEGSKA (reference sequence). J gave up 5 bases and V 0 bases, and 3 bases lay outside the gene matches. This CDR3 is built from 15 residues. DNA of the CDR3: TGCAGTGCTAGAGATTCGGGACTAGCGGACAATGAGCAGTTCTTC. The encoded protein is CSARDSGLADNEQFF.

This clonotype was seen more than once but under ten times. This rearrangement joins TRBV7-2 to TRBJ2-2; perhaps TRBD2 as D (6 bases). V lost 5 bases, J lost 3 bases, and 13 bases lay in between. The CDR3 sequence is 15 residues long. Looked up from germline, CDR1 is SGHTA and CDR2 is FQGNSA. The CDR3 loop is CASSTASAYTGELFF. In DNA form, the CDR3 reads TGTGCCAGCAGCACTGCTAGCGCCTACACCGGGGAGCTGTTTTTT.

This rearrangement joins TRBV20-1 to TRBJ2-7; D possibly matches TRBD1 or TRBD2 (6 bases each). Germline V gene data show CDR1 as DFQATT and CDR2 as SNEGSKA (reference sequence). There are 14 residues in the CDR3. V shed 7 bases and J shed 6 bases, with 22 bases lying between them. Here the CDR3 DNA reads TGCAGTGGGAACGAGGGGGGCAAGGTTGGCGAGCAGTACTTC. It encodes CSGNEGGKVGEQYF.